These 3 T cell receptor beta chains were all obtained from the same sample, sequenced in a study of blood T cell repertoires in COVID-19 (dated by TCRdb to between 2020 and 2021). The library was prepared using the immunoSEQ multiplex PCR assay. Entries here come from immuneACCESS through TCRdb and include only in-frame sequences with V and J called. Some clones fail to appear in such tables; in the studies checked, an unresolved V gene covers under half of the shortfall, and the cause of the remainder is unknown. Here the sample has over 80,000 clones; 86% occur a single time. The ten largest clones take up about a tenth of the sample. The sample was peripheral blood. The receptors were sampled from a man aged 50-59 years with acute or convalescent COVID-19.

This chain links TRBV7-2 with TRBJ1-5; maybe TRBD1 (5 bases). Trimming left V 5 bases short and J 3 bases short, with 17 bases between. The germline V gene encodes CDR1 SGHTA and CDR2 FQGNSA. CDR3 length: 16 amino acids. The CDR3 DNA is TGTGCCAGCAGCCTTGGGGGGGGTAGGGCCAATCAGCCCCAGCATTTT. Its protein is CASSLGGGRANQPQHF. The whole variable domain, filled in from reference TRBV7-2 and TRBJ1-5, reads GAGVSQSPSNKVTEKGKDVELRCDPISGHTALYWYRQSLGQGLEFLIYFQGNSAPDKSGLPSDRFSAERTGGSVSTLTIQRTQQEDSAVYLCASSLGGGRANQPQHFGDGTRLSIL.

The J gene is TRBJ2-7, the V gene TRBV7-2; a possible D gene is TRBD2 (6 bases). The CDR3 runs 13 residues. Germline lookup yields CDR1 SGHTA and CDR2 FQGNSA. The germline V and J ends were trimmed by 3 bases and 1 base, with 7 bases remaining between them. In DNA, the CDR3 is TGTGCCAGCAGCTTCGGAGGGTCCTACGAGCAGTACTTC. It translates to CASSFGGSYEQYF.

V and J are TRBV10-3 and TRBJ1-1; possible D gene TRBD1, 5 bases. The CDR3 totals 11 residues. Per germline, CDR1 ENHRY and CDR2 SYGVKD. Trimming shortened V by 4 bases and J by 13 bases, and 13 bases separated the two germline ends. The CDR3 loop is CAISVQGRGFF. The CDR3 DNA sequence: TGTGCCATCAGTGTTCAGGGTAGGGGTTTCTTT.